This TCR beta chain was found in a study of blood T cell repertoires in COVID-19. Study in general: There were acute and convalescent COVID-19 samples, and they came from the United States, Italy and Spain. PBMCs, B-cell-depleted T cells, or T cells provided the cDNA or gDNA that made up the material.

Original methodology: Quantification of nucleated cells was approximated via reference gene primer amplification. Measured with immunoSEQ multiplex PCR; TCRdb has only the in-frame clones, and not every one. V and J calls and clone size are given by that table; D and trimming were obtained from the DNA. The repertoire consists of roughly 100,000 clones, with roughly 80% occurring once and the leading ten covering 25%. The sequence derives from an elderly man with active or convalescent COVID-19. The source material was peripheral blood.

This chain's CDR3 is CASSNDRNRREQYF. The DNA for the CDR3 is TGTGCCAGCAGTAACGACAGAAATCGACGGGAGCAGTACTTC. V and J are TRBV6-5 and TRBJ2-7; weak D call: TRBD1 (5 bases). V was pared by 5 bases and J by 7 bases, with 18 bases between. The CDR3 runs 14 residues. Germline V lookup: CDR1 MNHEY, CDR2 SVGAGI.